This TCR beta chain was sequenced for a study of blood T cells in healthy people across ages (dated by TCRdb to 2015 to 2017). A note on the overall study: In model experiments, template switching captured about one uniquely barcoded TCR beta cDNA molecule for every two T cells. Two additional independent replicas of 1 million unique cDNA reads from the same blood draw were analyzed for two donors (one aged 18 to 30 and one aged 80 or older). The donors were divided into four age groups: young (average about 16 years), middle-aged (roughly 40), aged (approximately 62) and long-lived (nearly 85). To track age-related changes in TCR beta repertoire diversity, the study relied on deep sequencing normalized with unique cDNA molecular identifiers. Donors of different ages were randomly distributed across sequencing lanes to avoid experimental bias. Overall results and qualifications from the work: Because the CMV infection status of the donors was unknown, age-related changes in expanded clonotypes may potentially have been confounded. The percentage of naive T cells measured by flow cytometry correlated strongly with observed TCR beta diversity. Conclusive comparison of naive and antigen-experienced compartments was prevented by the profiling of bulk unsorted PBMCs. Observed TCR beta diversity per million T cells fell roughly linearly with age, and a significant reduction was already apparent by age around 36. Compared with the aged group, the long-lived group had more naive CD4+ T cells, fewer expanded clones and increased TCR diversity, suggesting age selection. Total diversity estimates from one million sequenced T cells were considered lower bounds and underestimates.

Libraries were prepared through 5' RACE. This sample was sequenced with an Illumina HiSeq 2500. A second PCR of roughly 6 to 11 cycles was run with a J-beta primer mix and a sample-barcoded 5' primer. Each TCR beta cDNA molecule received a unique molecular identifier from a template-switch 5' adaptor carrying 12 random nucleotides. Each sample yielded at least 2.5 million CDR3-containing paired-end reads. The Mint cDNA synthesis kit, primed by a TRBC-specific oligonucleotide, was used to synthesize first-strand cDNA from all RNA. After uracil-DNA glycosylase treatment, a first 18-cycle PCR used universal primers M1SS and BC2_uni_R on all cDNA. As for the authors' bioinformatics: For normalization, 1 million high-quality reads, each with a distinct molecular identifier, were randomly selected from each sample. Instead of being binned into consensus sequences, reads that shared molecular identifiers were thrown out. MiTCR, with a Q25 quality threshold and the strictest error-elimination algorithm, was used for CDR3 identification, clonotype clustering and error correction. A nonparametric unseen species model with Euler transformation was used to estimate a lower bound on total TCR beta diversity. TCRdb reran the public reads through fastp at Q25 and MiXCR, keeping productive beta chains. Duplicate CDR3 protein sequences are folded into a single record with the most common DNA and genes. TCRdb assigned the V and J calls; the authors' analysis was not used. The sample has about 1,800,000 distinct CDR3 sequences on record, approximately 30% of them singletons. The ten largest account for about 8% of the sample.

Donors were 40 or so systemically healthy Caucasian individuals from Russia aged 6 to 90 years. Each donor gave ten milliliters of peripheral blood, drawn into EDTA-treated Vacutainer tubes. Ficoll-Paque density-gradient centrifugation was used to isolate PBMCs, with at least 7 million per sample. Total RNA, at least 5 micrograms per sample, was extracted from PBMCs with Trizol reagent. Naive CD45RAhigh/CD27high T cell percentages were measured by flow cytometry on a PBMC aliquot from every donor. V drops 3 bases and J drops 2 bases, leaving 14 bases in between. The CDR3 starts with the cysteine, ends with the phenylalanine, and has 15 residues. The entry retains the CDR3 DNA only, 45 bases that are in frame from base 1. For CDR1 and CDR2, the germline V gene lists SGDLS and YYNGEE. This clonotype was observed a few times. Its antigen remains unidentified. Per-nucleotide qualities are absent, and no much larger clonotype sits a single base away.

The sequencing sample was made of blood. The chain couples TRBV9 to TRBJ2-5, with a tentative D gene TRBD1 over 6 matching bases. This TCR derives from a woman aged 30 to 39 in good health. The CDR3: CASSGRTAPQETQYF. The nucleotides read TGTGCCAGCAGCGGGAGGACAGCTCCACAAGAGACCCAGTACTTC. With the rest looked up from the reference TRBV9 and TRBJ2-5 genes rather than sequenced, the full variable domain is DSGVTQTPKHLITATGQRVTLRCSPRSGDLSVYWYQQSLDQGLQFLIQYYNGEERAKGNILERFSAQQFPDLHSELNLSSLELGDSALYFCASSGRTAPQETQYFGPGTRLLVL.